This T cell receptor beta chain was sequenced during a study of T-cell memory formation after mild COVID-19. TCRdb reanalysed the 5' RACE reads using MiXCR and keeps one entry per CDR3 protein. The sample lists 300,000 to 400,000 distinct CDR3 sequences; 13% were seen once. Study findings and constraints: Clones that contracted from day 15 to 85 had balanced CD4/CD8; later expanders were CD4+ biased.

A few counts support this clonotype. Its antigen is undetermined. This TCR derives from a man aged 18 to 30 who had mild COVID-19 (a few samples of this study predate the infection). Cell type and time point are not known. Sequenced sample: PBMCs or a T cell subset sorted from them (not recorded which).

CDR3 in DNA: TGTGCCAGCAGTACGGACTACCCCTACGAGCAGTACTTC. This gives the protein CASSTDYPYEQYF. The rearrangement links TRBV6-2 or TRBV6-3 to TRBJ2-7; TRBD2 might be the D (6 bases). The CDR3 totals 13 residues. Germline V gene data show CDR1 as MNHEY and CDR2 as SVGEGT. The V and J ends lost 5 bases and 2 bases respectively, with 10 bases between them.